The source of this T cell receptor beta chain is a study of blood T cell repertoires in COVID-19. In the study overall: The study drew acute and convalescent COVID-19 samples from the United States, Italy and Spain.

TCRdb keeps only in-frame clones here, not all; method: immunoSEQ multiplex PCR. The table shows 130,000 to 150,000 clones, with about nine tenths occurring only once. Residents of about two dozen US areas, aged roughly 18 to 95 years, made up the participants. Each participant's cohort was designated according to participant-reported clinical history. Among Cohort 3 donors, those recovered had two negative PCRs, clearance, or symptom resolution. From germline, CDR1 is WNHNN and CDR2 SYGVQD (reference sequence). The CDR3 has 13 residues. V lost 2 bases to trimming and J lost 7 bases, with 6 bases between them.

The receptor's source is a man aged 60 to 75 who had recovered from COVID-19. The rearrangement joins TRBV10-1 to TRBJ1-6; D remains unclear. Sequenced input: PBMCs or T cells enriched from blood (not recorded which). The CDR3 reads CASSEVRNSPLHF. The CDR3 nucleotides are TGCGCCAGCAGTGAGGTCAGAAATTCACCCCTCCACTTT.